This is a list of T cell receptor beta chains from one sample in a study of response to subunit inactivated influenza vaccine. Each CDR3 protein is one row after TCRdb ran MiXCR on the RT-PCR reads. The sample lists over 400,000 distinct CDR3 sequences; under 15% were seen once. Sequences were derived from PBMCs from blood, sampled about 40 days after vaccination. These receptors all come from a man aged 50 to 60 who received an inactivated influenza vaccine. Each CDR3 is given with its conserved first and last residue. Each record gives: J gene, clone size, D gene, V gene, CDR3 protein, CDR3 DNA. The D gene is left open where the match is weak. Some rows have no size entry. The others give once, few or many, or a class for an expanded clone.

>TRBJ2-7|few|TRBD2|TRBV20-1
CSVLHRGLAGIYEQYF
TGCAGTGTCCTGCACCGGGGACTAGCGGGCATCTACGAGCAGTACTTC
>TRBJ2-3|few|TRBD1|TRBV7-6
CASLPPKQGDPTDTQYF
TGTGCCAGCCTCCCCCCAAAACAGGGGGATCCCACAGATACGCAGTATTTT
>TRBJ2-7|NA|TRBD2|TRBV11-2
CASSLNRVGLADTYEQYF
TGTGCCAGCAGCTTAAATCGCGTCGGACTAGCGGACACCTACGAGCAGTACTTC
>TRBJ1-6|NA|NA|TRBV20-1
CSADPGAGVNSPLHF
TGCAGTGCTGACCCCGGGGCAGGGGTGAATTCACCCCTCCACTTT
>TRBJ2-6|NA|NA|TRBV28
CASSFPSPRPGANVLTF
TGTGCCAGCAGTTTTCCTTCGCCCCGGCCTGGGGCCAACGTCCTGACTTTC
>TRBJ1-2|few|NA|TRBV7-2
CASSPVVGAWYGYTF
TGTGCCAGCAGCCCCGTGGTAGGGGCCTGGTATGGCTACACCTTC
>TRBJ2-7|NA|TRBD1|TRBV29-1
CSVWGQSYEQYF
TGCAGCGTGTGGGGACAGTCCTACGAGCAGTACTTC
>TRBJ2-5|NA|TRBD2|TRBV9
CASSALAGGQQETQYF
TGTGCCAGCAGCGCACTAGCGGGGGGCCAGCAAGAGACCCAGTACTTC
>TRBJ2-7|NA|NA|TRBV10-3
CAISEGGKTYEQYF
TGTGCCATCAGTGAGGGGGGGAAAACCTACGAGCAGTACTTC
>TRBJ2-3|many|TRBD1|TRBV5-1
CASSWGQGVMTDTQYF
TGCGCCAGCAGCTGGGGACAGGGGGTCATGACAGATACGCAGTATTTT
>TRBJ1-4|few|NA|TRBV12-3/TRBV12-4
CASSFTGGAEKLFF
TGTGCCAGCAGTTTTACGGGGGGAGCTGAAAAACTGTTTTTT
>TRBJ2-7|NA|NA|TRBV12-3/TRBV12-4
CASTDGPYEQYF
TGTGCCAGCACCGACGGCCCCTACGAGCAGTACTTC
>TRBJ2-2|few|NA|TRBV12-3/TRBV12-4
CASSLGGTANTGELFF
TGTGCCAGCAGTTTAGGGGGGACGGCGAACACCGGGGAGCTGTTTTTT
>TRBJ2-1|NA|TRBD2|TRBV10-3
CAISEATSGSYNEQFF
TGTGCCATCAGTGAGGCGACTAGCGGGAGTTACAATGAGCAGTTCTTC
>TRBJ2-3|few|TRBD1|TRBV29-1
CSVEIPGQGHTDTQYF
TGCAGCGTTGAGATACCAGGACAGGGACACACAGATACGCAGTATTTT
>TRBJ2-5|few|NA|TRBV20-1
CSASSAAQETQYF
TGCAGTGCTAGTTCAGCGGCACAAGAGACCCAGTACTTC
>TRBJ2-5|NA|NA|TRBV25-1
CTSSEYGKRAGTQYF
TGTACCAGCAGTGAATATGGCAAGCGGGCAGGGACCCAGTACTTC
>TRBJ2-6|NA|NA|TRBV15
CATQDTVGSGANVLTF
TGTGCCACCCAAGACACGGTGGGGTCTGGGGCCAACGTCCTGACTTTC
>TRBJ2-7|few|NA|TRBV12-3/TRBV12-4
CASSPTTAYEQYF
TGTGCCAGCAGCCCGACTACCGCCTACGAGCAGTACTTC
>TRBJ2-1|NA|TRBD1|TRBV4-1
CASSHGRGSSNEQFF
TGCGCCAGCAGCCACGGCAGGGGGAGTTCCAATGAGCAGTTCTTC
>TRBJ2-5|NA|NA|TRBV5-1
CASSLGGTEETQYF
TGCGCCAGCAGCTTGGGTGGGACCGAAGAGACCCAGTACTTC
>TRBJ2-1|once|TRBD2|TRBV11-2
CASSLGPGLADNEQFF
TGTGCCAGCAGCTTAGGCCCGGGACTAGCGGACAATGAGCAGTTCTTC
>TRBJ2-7|few|TRBD2|TRBV29-1
CSVEGTSGSYEQYF
TGCAGCGTTGAAGGGACTAGCGGCTCCTACGAGCAGTACTTC
>TRBJ2-3|NA|NA|TRBV29-1
CSVGDRDTQYF
TGCAGCGTTGGGGACCGAGATACGCAGTATTTT
>TRBJ2-5|few|NA|TRBV11-2
CASSYNRGGETQYF
TGTGCCAGCAGCTACAACAGGGGAGGGGAGACCCAGTACTTC
>TRBJ2-5|NA|TRBD1|TRBV27
CASSKQGAPGQETQYF
TGTGCCAGCAGTAAACAGGGGGCGCCGGGGCAAGAGACCCAGTACTTC
>TRBJ1-1|few|NA|TRBV7-2
CASSKLGPPAAFF
TGTGCCAGCAGCAAACTGGGACCCCCGGCGGCTTTCTTT
>TRBJ2-3|NA|TRBD2|TRBV12-3/TRBV12-4
CASSFGLATGTDTQYF
TGTGCCAGCAGTTTTGGACTAGCCACGGGCACAGATACGCAGTATTTT
>TRBJ1-3|NA|NA|TRBV11-1
CASSGVRAERRSGNTIYF
TGTGCCAGCAGCGGGGTGAGGGCGGAGCGCCGCTCTGGAAACACCATATATTTT